The present T cell receptor (beta chain) was sequenced within a study of blood T cells in healthy people across ages. Sample-barcoded 5' priming and a J-beta primer mix drove a second PCR of about 6 to 12 cycles. The authors tagged each cDNA molecule using a template-switch adaptor with 12 random nucleotides. TCRdb re-analysed the 5' RACE reads in MiXCR, keeping a single row per CDR3 protein. Of 1,500,000 or so distinct CDR3 sequences in the sample, under 55% were seen once. Between the trimmed V and J ends, which lost 4 bases and 4 bases, there was a span of 11 bases. The germline CDR1 and CDR2 sequences are MGHRA and YSYEKL. There are 14 residues in the CDR3.

Material for sequencing was blood. The sequence was obtained from a woman between 18 and 29 years old in good health. The rearrangement joins TRBV4-1 to TRBJ1-5; unclear D gene. The CDR3 sequence is CASSPLGMNQPQHF. CDR3 nucleotide sequence: TGCGCCAGCAGCCCTCTAGGGATGAATCAGCCCCAGCATTTT.